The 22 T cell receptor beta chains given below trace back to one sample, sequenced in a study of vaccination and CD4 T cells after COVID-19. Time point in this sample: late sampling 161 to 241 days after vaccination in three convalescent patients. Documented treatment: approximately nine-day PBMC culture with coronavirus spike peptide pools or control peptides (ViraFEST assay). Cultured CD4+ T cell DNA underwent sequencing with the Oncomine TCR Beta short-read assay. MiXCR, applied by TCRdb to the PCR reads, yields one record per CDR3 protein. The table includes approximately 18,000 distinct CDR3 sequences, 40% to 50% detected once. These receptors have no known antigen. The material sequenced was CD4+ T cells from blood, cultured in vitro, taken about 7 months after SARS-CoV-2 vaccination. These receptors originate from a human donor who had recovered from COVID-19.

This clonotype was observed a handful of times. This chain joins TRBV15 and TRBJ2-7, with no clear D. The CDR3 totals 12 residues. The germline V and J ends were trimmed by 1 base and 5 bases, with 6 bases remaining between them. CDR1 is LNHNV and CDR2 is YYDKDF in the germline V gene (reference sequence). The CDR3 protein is CATSRVPNEQYF. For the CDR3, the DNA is TGTGCCACCAGCAGAGTCCCTAACGAGCAGTACTTC.

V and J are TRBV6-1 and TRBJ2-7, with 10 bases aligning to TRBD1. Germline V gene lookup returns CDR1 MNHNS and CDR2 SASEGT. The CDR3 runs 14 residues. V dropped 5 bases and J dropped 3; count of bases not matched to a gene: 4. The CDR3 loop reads CASSRDRGYYEQYF. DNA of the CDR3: TGTGCCAGCAGTCGGGACAGGGGCTACTACGAGCAGTACTTC.

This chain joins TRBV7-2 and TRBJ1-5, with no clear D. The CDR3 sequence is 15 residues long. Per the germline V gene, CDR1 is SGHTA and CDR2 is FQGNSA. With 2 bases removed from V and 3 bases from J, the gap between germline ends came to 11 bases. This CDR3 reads CASSLHGSFNQPQHF. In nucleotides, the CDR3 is TGTGCCAGCAGCTTACACGGCAGTTTCAATCAGCCCCAGCATTTT. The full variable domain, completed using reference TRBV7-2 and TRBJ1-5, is GAGVSQSPSNKVTEKGKDVELRCDPISGHTALYWYRQSLGQGLEFLIYFQGNSAPDKSGLPSDRFSAERTGGSVSTLTIQRTQQEDSAVYLCASSLHGSFNQPQHFGDGTRLSIL.

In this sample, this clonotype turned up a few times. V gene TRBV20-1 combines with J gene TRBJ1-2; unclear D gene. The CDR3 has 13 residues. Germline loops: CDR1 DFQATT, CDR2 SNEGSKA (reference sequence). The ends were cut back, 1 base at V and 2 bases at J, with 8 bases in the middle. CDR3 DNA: TGCAGTGCTAGAGTCAATCGGAACTATGGCTACACCTTC. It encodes CSARVNRNYGYTF.

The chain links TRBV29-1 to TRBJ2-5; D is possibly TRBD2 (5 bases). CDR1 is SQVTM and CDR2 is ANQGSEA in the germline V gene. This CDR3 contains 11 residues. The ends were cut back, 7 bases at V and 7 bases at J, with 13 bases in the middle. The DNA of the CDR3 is TGCAGCGCCGACGAGGGCGGGACCCAGTACTTC. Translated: CSADEGGTQYF.

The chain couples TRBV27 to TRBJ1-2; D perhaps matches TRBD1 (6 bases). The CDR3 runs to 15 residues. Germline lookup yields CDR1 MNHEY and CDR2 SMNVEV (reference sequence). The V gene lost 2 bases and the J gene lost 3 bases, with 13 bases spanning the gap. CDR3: CASSLVPGGYYGYTF. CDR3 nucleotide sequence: TGTGCCAGCAGTTTAGTTCCCGGGGGCTACTATGGCTACACCTTC.

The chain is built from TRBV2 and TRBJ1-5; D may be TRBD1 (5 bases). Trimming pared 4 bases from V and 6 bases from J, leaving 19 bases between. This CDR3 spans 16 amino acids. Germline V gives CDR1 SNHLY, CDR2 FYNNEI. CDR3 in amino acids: CASSGLPRQGTQPQHF. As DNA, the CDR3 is TGTGCCAGCAGTGGTCTACCGAGACAAGGGACTCAGCCCCAGCATTTT.

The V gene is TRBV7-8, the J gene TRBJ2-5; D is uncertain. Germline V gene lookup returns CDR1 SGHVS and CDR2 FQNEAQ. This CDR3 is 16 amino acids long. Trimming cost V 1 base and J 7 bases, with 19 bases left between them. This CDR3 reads CASSLGAGVSMGTQYF. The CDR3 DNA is TGTGCCAGCAGCTTAGGGGCAGGCGTCAGTATGGGGACCCAGTACTTC.

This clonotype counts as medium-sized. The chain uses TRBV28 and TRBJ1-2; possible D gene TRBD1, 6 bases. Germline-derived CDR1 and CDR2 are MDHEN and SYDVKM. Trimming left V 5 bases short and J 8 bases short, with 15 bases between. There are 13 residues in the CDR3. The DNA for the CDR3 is TGTGCCAGCAGTCCCCAAAGGGGGGCGGGCTACACCTTC. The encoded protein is CASSPQRGAGYTF.

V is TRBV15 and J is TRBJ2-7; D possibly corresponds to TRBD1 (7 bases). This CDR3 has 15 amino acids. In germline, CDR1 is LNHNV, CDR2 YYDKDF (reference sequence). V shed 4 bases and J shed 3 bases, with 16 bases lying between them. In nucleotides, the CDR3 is TGTGCCACCAGCAATGGCCCAGGGGGGATCTACGAGCAGTACTTC. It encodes CATSNGPGGIYEQYF.

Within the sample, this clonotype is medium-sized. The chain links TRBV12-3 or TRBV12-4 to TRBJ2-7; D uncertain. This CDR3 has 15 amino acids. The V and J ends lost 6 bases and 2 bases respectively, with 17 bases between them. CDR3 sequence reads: CASSPDFVLTYEQYF. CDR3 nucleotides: TGTGCCAGCAGCCCCGACTTCGTCTTAACCTACGAGCAGTACTTC.

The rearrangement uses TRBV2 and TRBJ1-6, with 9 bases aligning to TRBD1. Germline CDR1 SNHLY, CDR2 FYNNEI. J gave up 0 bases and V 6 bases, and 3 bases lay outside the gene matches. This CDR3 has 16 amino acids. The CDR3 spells CASRGTGSSYNSPLHF. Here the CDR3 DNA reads TGTGCCAGCAGGGGGACAGGGAGCTCCTATAATTCACCCCTCCACTTT.

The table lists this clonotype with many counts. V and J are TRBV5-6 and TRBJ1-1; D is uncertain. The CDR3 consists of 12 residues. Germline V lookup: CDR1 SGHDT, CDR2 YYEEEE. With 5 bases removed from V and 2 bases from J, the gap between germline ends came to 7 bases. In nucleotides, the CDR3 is TGTGCCAGCAGACGGGGAAACACTGAAGCTTTCTTT. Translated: CASRRGNTEAFF.

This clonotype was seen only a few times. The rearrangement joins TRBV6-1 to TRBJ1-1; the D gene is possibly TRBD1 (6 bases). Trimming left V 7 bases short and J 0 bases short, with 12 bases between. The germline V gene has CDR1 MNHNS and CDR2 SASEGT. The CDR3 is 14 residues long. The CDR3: CASIFRGMNTEAFF. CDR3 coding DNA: TGTGCCAGCATCTTCAGGGGCATGAACACTGAAGCTTTCTTT.

The CDR3 protein is CASSFWGYEQYF. Written as DNA, the CDR3 is TGTGCCAGCAGTTTTTGGGGGTACGAGCAGTACTTC. This chain uses TRBV27 with TRBJ2-7; either TRBD1 or TRBD2 may supply D (5 bases each). Germline CDR1 and CDR2: MNHEY and SMNVEV (reference sequence). The CDR3 covers 12 residues. With 3 bases removed from V and 4 bases from J, the gap between germline ends came to 7 bases.

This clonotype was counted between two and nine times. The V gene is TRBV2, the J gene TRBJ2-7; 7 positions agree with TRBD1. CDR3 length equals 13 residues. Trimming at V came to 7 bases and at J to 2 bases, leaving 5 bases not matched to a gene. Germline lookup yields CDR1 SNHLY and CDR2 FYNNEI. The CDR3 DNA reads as TGTGCCAGCAAGTTGGGGACAGCCTACGAGCAGTACTTC. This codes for CASKLGTAYEQYF.

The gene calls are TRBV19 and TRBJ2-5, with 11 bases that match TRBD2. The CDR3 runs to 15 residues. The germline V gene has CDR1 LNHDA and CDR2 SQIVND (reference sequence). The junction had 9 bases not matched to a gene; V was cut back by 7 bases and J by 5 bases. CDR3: CASMDSGGAAETQYF. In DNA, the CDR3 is TGTGCCAGTATGGATAGCGGGGGGGCCGCGGAGACCCAGTACTTC.

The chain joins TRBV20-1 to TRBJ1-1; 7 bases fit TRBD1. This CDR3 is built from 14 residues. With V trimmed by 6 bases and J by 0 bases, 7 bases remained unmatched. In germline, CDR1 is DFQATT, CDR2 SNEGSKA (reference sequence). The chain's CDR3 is CSATLTGLNTEAFF. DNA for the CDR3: TGCAGTGCCACACTGACAGGGCTGAACACTGAAGCTTTCTTT.

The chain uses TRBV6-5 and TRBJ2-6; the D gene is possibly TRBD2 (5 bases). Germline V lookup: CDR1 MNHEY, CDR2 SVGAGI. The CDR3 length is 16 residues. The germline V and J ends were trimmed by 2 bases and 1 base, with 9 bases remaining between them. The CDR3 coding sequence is TGTGCCAGCAGTTACAGTTGGGAGTCTGGGGCCAACGTCCTGACTTTC. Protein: CASSYSWESGANVLTF.

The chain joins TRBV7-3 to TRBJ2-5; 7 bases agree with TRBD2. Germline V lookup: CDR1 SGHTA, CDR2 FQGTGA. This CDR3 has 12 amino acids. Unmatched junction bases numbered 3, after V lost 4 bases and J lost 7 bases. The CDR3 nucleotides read TGTGCCAGCAGCTCGTCTAGCGGGACCCAGTACTTC. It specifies CASSSSSGTQYF. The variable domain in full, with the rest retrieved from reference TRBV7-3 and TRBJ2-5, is GAGVSQTPSNKVTEKGKYVELRCDPISGHTALYWYRQSLGQGPEFLIYFQGTGAADDSGLPNDRFFAVRPEGSVSTLKIQRTERGDSAVYLCASSSSSGTQYFGPGTRLLVL.

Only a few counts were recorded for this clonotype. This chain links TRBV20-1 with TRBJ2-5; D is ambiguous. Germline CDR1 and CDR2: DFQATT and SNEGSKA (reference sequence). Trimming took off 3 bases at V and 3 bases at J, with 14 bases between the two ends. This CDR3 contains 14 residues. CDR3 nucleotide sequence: TGCAGTGCTAGGAGTATGGAACTCAAAGAGACCCAGTACTTC. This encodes CSARSMELKETQYF.

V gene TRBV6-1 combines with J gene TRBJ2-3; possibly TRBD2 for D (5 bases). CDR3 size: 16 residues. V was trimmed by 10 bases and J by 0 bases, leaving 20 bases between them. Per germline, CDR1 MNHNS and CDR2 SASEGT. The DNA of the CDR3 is TGTGCCACCGGGGAATACGCAACGCGTAGCACAGATACGCAGTATTTT. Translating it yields CATGEYATRSTDTQYF.